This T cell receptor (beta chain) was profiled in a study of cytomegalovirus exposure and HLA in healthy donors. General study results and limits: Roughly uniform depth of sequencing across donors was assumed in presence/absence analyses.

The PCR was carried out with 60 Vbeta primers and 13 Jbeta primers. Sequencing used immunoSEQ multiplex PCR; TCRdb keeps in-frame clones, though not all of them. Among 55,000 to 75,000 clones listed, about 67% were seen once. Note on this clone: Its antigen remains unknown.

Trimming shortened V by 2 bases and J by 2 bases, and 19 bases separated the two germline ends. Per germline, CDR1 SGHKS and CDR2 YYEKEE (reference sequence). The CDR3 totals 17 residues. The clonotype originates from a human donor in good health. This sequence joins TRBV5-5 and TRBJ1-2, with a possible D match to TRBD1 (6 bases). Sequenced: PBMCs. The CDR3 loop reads CASSFGQLKDINYGYTF. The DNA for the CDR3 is TGTGCCAGCAGCTTTGGACAGCTCAAAGACATAAACTATGGCTACACCTTC.